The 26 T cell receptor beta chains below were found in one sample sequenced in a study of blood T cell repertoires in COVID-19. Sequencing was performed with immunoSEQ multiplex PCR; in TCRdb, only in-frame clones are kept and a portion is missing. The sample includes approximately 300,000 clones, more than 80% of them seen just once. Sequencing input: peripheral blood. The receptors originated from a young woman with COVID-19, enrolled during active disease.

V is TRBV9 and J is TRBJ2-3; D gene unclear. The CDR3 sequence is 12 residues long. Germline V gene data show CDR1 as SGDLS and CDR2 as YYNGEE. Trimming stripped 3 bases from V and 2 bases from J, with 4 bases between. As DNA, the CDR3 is TGTGCCAGCAGCGAATACACAGATACGCAGTATTTT. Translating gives CASSEYTDTQYF. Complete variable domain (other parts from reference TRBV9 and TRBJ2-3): DSGVTQTPKHLITATGQRVTLRCSPRSGDLSVYWYQQSLDQGLQFLIQYYNGEERAKGNILERFSAQQFPDLHSELNLSSLELGDSALYFCASSEYTDTQYFGPGTRLTVL.

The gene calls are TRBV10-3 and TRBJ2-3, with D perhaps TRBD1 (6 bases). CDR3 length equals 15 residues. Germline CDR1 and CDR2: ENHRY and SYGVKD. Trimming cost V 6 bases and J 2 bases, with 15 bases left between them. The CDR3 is CAISRGQQATDTQYF. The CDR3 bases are TGTGCCATCAGCCGCGGACAGCAAGCCACAGATACGCAGTATTTT.

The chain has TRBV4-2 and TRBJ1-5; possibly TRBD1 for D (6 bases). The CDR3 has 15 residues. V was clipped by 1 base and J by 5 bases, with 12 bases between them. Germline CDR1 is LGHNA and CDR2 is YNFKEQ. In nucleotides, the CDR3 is TGTGCCAGCAGCCAAGCCGACAGGACAGATCAGCCCCAGCATTTT. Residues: CASSQADRTDQPQHF.

The CDR3 nucleotides are TGTGCCAGCAGCTTAGCGGTGAACACTGAAGCTTTCTTT. Its translation is CASSLAVNTEAFF. The rearrangement links TRBV11-2 to TRBJ1-1, with D unresolved. This CDR3 contains 13 residues. Trimming pared 1 base from V and 0 bases from J, leaving 3 bases between. Germline-derived CDR1 and CDR2 are SGHAT and FQNNGV.

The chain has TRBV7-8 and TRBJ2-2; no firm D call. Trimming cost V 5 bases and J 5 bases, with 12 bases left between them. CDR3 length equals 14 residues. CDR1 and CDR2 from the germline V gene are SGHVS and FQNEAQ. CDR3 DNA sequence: TGTGCCAGCAGCCGACAACGGGTGACCGGGGAGCTGTTTTTT. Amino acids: CASSRQRVTGELFF.

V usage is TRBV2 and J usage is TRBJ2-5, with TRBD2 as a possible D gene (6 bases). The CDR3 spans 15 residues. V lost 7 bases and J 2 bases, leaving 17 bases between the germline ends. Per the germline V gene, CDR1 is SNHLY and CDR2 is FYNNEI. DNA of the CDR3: TGTGCCAGCACCAGAATGGTAGGGAGGCAAGAGACCCAGTACTTC. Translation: CASTRMVGRQETQYF.

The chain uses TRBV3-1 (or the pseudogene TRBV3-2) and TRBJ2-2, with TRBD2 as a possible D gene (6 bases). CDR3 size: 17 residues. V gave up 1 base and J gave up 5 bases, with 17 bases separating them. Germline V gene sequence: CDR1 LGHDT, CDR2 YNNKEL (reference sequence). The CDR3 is CASSQVISGSLTGELFF. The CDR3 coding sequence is TGTGCCAGCAGCCAAGTGATTAGCGGTTCTCTAACCGGGGAGCTGTTTTTT.

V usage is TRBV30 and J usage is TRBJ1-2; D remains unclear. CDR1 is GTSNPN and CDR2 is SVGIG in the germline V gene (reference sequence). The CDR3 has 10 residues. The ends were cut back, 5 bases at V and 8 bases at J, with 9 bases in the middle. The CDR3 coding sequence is TGTGCCTGGGGCCCGGTCGGCTACACCTTC. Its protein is CAWGPVGYTF.

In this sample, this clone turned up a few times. The CDR3: CAWGPPGSGNTIYF. CDR3 DNA sequence: TGTGCCTGGGGCCCCCCCGGGTCTGGAAACACCATATATTTT. The J gene is TRBJ1-3, the V gene TRBV30; no definite D call. The germline V gene has CDR1 GTSNPN and CDR2 SVGIG (reference sequence). There are 14 residues in the CDR3. The V and J ends lost 5 bases and 1 base respectively, with 12 bases between them.

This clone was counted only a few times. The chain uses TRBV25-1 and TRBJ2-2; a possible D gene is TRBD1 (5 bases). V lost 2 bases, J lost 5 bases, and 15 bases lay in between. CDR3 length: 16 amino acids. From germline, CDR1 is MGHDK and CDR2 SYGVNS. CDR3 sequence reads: CASSEPARGGTGELFF. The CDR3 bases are TGTGCCAGCAGTGAACCGGCAAGGGGTGGGACCGGGGAGCTGTTTTTT. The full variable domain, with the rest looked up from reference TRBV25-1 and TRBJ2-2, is EADIYQTPRYLVIGTGKKITLECSQTMGHDKMYWYQQDPGMELHLIHYSYGVNSTEKGDLSSESTVSRIRTEHFPLTLESARPSHTSQYLCASSEPARGGTGELFFGEGSRLTVL.

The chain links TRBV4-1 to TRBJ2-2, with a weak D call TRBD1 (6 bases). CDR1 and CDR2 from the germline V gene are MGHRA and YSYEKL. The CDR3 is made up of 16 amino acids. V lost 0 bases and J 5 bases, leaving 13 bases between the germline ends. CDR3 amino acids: CASSQERLGGTGELFF. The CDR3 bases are TGCGCCAGCAGCCAAGAGCGGCTAGGGGGAACCGGGGAGCTGTTTTTT.

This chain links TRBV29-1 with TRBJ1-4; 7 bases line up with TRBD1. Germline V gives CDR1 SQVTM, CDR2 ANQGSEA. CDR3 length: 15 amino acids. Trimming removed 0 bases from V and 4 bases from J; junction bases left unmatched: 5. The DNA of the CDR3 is TGCAGCGTTGAAGAGGGGGGACAGAATAATGAAAAACTGTTTTTT. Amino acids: CSVEEGGQNNEKLFF.

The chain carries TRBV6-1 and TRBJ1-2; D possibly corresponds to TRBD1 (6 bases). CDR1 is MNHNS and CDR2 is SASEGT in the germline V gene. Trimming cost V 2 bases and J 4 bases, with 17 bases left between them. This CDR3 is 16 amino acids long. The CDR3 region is CASSEKTGSPLYGYTF. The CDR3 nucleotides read TGTGCCAGCAGTGAAAAGACAGGATCACCTCTCTATGGCTACACCTTC.

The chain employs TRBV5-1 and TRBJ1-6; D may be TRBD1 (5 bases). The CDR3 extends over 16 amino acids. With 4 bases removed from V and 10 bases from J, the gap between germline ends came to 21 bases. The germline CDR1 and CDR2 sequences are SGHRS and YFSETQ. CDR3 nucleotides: TGCGCCAGCAGCGCGACTGCGGCAGGGCCAAGATCACCCCTCCACTTT. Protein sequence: CASSATAAGPRSPLHF.

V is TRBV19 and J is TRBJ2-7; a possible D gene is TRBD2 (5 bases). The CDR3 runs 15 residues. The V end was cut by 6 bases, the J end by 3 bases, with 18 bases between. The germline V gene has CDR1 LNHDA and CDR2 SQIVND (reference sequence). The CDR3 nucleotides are TGTGCCAGTAGCCTACCTTCCAGCGGCTACTACGAGCAGTACTTC. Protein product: CASSLPSSGYYEQYF.

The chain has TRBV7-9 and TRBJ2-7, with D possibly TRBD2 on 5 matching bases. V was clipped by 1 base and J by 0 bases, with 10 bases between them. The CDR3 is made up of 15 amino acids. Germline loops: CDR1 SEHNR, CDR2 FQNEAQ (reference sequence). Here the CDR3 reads CASSLGVGGSYEQYF. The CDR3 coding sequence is TGTGCCAGCAGCTTAGGAGTTGGAGGCTCCTACGAGCAGTACTTC.

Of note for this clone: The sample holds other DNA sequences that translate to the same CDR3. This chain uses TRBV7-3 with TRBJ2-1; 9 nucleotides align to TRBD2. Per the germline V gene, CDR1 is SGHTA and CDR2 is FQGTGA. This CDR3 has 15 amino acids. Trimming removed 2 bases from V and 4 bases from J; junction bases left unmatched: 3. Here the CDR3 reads CASSLAGGPYNEQFF. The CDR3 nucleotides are TGTGCCAGCAGCTTAGCGGGAGGGCCGTACAATGAGCAGTTCTTC.

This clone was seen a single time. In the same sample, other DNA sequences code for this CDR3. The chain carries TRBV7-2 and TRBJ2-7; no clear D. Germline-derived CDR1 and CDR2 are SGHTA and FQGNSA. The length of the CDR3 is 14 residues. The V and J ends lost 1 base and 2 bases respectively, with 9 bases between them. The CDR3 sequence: CASSLDRGPYEQYF. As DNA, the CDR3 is TGTGCCAGCAGCTTAGACCGCGGCCCCTACGAGCAGTACTTC.

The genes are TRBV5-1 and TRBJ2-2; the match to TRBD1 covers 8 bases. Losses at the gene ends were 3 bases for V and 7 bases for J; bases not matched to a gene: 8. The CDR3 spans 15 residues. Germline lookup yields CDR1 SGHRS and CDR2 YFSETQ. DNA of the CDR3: TGCGCCAGCAGCTCGCACCAGGGGGCTGTCGGGGAGCTGTTTTTT. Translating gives CASSSHQGAVGELFF.

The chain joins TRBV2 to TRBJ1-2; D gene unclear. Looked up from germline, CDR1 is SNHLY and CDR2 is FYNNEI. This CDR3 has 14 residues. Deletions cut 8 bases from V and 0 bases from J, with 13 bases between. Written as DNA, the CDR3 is TGTGCCAGCTCCCTGGAGAGAGCTAACTATGGCTACACCTTC. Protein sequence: CASSLERANYGYTF.

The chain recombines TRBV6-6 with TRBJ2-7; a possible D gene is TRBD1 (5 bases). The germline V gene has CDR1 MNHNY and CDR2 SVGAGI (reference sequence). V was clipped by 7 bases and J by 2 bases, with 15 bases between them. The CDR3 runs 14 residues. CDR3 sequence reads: CASNDRGTAYEQYF. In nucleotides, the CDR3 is TGTGCCAGCAACGATAGGGGAACGGCCTACGAGCAGTACTTC.

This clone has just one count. CDR3 amino acids: CASSSHERSEQFF. The CDR3 DNA reads as TGTGCCAGCAGCTCTCATGAGAGGAGCGAGCAGTTCTTC. This chain connects TRBV11-2 to TRBJ2-1, with D hard to call. Germline V gene lookup returns CDR1 SGHAT and CDR2 FQNNGV. The CDR3 runs to 13 residues. V was pared by 4 bases and J by 10 bases, with 14 bases between.

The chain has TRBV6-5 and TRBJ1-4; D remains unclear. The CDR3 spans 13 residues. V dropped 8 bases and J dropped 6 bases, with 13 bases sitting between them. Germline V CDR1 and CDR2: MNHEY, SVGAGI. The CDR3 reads CASFTPADEKLFF. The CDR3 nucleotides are TGTGCCAGCTTTACACCAGCGGATGAAAAACTGTTTTTT.

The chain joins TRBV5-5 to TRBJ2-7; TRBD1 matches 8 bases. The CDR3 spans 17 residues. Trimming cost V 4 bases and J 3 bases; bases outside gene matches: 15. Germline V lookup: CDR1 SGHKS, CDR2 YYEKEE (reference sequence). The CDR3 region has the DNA TGTGCCAGCAGCCGCCAACTTCAGGGGGCAAATCTCTACGAGCAGTACTTC. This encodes CASSRQLQGANLYEQYF.

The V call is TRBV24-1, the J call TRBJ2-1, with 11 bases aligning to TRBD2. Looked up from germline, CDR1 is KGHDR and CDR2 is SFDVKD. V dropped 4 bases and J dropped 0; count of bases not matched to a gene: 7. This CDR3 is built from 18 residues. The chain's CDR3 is CATSEPGLAESSYNEQFF. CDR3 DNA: TGTGCCACCAGTGAACCGGGACTAGCGGAGAGCTCCTACAATGAGCAGTTCTTC.

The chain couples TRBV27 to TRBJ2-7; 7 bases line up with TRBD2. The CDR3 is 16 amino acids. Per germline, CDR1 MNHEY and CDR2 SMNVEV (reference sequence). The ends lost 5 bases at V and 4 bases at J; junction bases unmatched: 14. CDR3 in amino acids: CASSRTSERGSYEQYF. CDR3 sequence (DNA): TGTGCCAGCAGTCGAACTAGCGAAAGAGGGTCGTACGAGCAGTACTTC.